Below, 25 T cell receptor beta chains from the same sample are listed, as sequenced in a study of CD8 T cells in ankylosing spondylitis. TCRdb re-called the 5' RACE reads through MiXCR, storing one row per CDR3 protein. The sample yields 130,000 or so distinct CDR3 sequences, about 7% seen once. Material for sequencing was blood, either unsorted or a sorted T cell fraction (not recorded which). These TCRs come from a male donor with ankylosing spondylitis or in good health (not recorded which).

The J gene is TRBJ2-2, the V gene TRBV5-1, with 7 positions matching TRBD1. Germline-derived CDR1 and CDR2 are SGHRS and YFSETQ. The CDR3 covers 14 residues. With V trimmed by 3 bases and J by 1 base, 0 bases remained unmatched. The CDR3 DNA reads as TGCGCCAGCAGCTGGACAGGGAACACCGGGGAGCTGTTTTTT. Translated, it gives CASSWTGNTGELFF.

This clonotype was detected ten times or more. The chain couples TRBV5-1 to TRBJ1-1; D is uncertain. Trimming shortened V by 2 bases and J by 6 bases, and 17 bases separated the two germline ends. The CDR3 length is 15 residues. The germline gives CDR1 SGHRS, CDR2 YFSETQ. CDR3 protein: CASSFPTPGNPEAFF. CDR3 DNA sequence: TGCGCCAGCAGCTTCCCCACCCCGGGAAACCCTGAAGCTTTCTTT.

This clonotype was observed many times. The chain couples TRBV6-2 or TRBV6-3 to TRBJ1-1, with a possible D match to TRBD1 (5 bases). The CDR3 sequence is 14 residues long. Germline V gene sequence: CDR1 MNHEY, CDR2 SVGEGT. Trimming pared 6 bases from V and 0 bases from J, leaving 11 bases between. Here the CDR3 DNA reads TGTGCCAGCAGCCAACCGGGACTGAACACTGAAGCTTTCTTT. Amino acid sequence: CASSQPGLNTEAFF.

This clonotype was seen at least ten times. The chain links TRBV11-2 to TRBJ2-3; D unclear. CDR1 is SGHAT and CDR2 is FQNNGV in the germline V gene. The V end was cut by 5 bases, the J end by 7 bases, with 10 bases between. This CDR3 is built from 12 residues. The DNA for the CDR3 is TGTGCCAGCAGCCCCCCTGGTAATACGCAGTATTTT. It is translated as CASSPPGNTQYF. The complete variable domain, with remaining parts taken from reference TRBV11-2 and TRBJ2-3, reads EAGVAQSPRYKIIEKRQSVAFWCNPISGHATLYWYQQILGQGPKLLIQFQNNGVVDDSQLPKDRFSAERLKGVDSTLKIQPAKLEDSAVYLCASSPPGNTQYFGPGTRLTVL.

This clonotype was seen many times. In DNA, the CDR3 is TGTGCCAGCAGCAAGGCCGGGACTAGCGGGAACCACAATGAGCAGTTCTTC. It encodes CASSKAGTSGNHNEQFF. The genes are TRBV28 and TRBJ2-1; TRBD2 aligns across 13 bases. Germline assignment: CDR1 MDHEN and CDR2 SYDVKM. The CDR3 is 17 residues long. Trimming removed 6 bases from V and 5 bases from J; junction bases left unmatched: 10.

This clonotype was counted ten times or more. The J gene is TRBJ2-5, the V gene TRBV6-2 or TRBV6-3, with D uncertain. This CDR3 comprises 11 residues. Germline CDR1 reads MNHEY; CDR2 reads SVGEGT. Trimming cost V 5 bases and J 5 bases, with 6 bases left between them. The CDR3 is CASSPAETQYF. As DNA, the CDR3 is TGTGCCAGCAGTCCGGCGGAGACCCAGTACTTC.

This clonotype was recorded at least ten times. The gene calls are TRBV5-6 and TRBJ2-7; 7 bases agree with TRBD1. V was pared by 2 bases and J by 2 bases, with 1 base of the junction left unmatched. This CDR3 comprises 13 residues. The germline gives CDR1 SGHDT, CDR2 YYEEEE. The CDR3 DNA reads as TGTGCCAGCAGCTTAGACAGGGCCTACGAGCAGTACTTC. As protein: CASSLDRAYEQYF.

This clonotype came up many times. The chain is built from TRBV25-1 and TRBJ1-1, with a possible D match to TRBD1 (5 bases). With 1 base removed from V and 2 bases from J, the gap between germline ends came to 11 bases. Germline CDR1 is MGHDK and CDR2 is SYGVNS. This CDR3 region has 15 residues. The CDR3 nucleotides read TGTGCCAGCAGTGAATTTGGGGGAATTAACACTGAAGCTTTCTTT. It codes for CASSEFGGINTEAFF. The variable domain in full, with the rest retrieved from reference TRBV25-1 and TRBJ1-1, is EADIYQTPRYLVIGTGKKITLECSQTMGHDKMYWYQQDPGMELHLIHYSYGVNSTEKGDLSSESTVSRIRTEHFPLTLESARPSHTSQYLCASSEFGGINTEAFFGQGTRLTVV.

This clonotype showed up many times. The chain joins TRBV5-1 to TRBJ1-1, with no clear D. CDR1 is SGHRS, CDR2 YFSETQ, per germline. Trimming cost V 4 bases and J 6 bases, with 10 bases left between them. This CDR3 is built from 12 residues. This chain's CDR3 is CASSKGGSEAFF. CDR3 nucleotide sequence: TGCGCCAGCAGCAAGGGAGGATCTGAAGCTTTCTTT. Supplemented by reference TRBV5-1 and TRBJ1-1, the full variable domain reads KAGVTQTPRYLIKTRGQQVTLSCSPISGHRSVSWYQQTPGQGLQFLFEYFSETQRNKGNFPGRFSGRQFSNSRSEMNVSTLELGDSALYLCASSKGGSEAFFGQGTRLTVV.

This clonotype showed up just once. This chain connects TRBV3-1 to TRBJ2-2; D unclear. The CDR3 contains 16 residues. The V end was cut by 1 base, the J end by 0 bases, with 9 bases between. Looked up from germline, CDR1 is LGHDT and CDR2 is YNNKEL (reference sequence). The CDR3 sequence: CASSQGSSANTGELFF. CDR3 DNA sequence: TGTGCCAGCAGCCAAGGCAGCTCCGCGAACACCGGGGAGCTGTTTTTT.

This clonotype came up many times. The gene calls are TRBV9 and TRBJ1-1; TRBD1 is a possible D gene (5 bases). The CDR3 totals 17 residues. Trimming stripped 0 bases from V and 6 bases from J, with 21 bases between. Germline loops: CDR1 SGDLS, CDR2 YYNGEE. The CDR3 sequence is CASSVAPVGKGPSEAFF. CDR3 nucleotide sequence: TGTGCCAGCAGCGTAGCCCCCGTAGGGAAGGGACCCTCTGAAGCTTTCTTT.

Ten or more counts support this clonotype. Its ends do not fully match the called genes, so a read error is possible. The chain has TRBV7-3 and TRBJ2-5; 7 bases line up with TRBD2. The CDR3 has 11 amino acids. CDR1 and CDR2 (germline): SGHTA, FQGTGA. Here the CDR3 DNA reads TGTGCCAGCAGCCGGGAGGACTGTTGCCACTTC. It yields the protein CASSREDCCHF. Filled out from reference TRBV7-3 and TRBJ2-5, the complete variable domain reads GAGVSQTPSNKVTEKGKYVELRCDPISGHTALYWYRQSLGQGPEFLIYFQGTGAADDSGLPNDRFFAVRPEGSVSTLKIQRTERGDSAVYLCASSREDCCHFGPGTRLLVL.

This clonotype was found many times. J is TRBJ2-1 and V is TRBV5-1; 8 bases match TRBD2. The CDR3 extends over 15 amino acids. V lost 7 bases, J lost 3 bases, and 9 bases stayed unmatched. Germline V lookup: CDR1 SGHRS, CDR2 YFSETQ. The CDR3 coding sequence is TGCGCCAGCCTTCAGACGGGGGGGAACTACAATGAGCAGTTCTTC. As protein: CASLQTGGNYNEQFF.

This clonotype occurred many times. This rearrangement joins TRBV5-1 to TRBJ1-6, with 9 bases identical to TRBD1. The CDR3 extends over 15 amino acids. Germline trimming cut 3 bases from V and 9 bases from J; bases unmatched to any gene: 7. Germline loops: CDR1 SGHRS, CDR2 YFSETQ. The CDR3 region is CASSWGQGGSSPLHF. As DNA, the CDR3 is TGCGCCAGCAGCTGGGGACAGGGAGGGTCTTCACCCCTCCACTTT.

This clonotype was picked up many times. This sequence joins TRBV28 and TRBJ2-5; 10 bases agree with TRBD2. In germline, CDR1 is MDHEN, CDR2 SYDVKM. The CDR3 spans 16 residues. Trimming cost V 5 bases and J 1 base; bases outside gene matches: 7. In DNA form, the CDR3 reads TGTGCCAGCAGTGTCCACAGGACTAGCGGCCAAGAGACCCAGTACTTC. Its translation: CASSVHRTSGQETQYF.

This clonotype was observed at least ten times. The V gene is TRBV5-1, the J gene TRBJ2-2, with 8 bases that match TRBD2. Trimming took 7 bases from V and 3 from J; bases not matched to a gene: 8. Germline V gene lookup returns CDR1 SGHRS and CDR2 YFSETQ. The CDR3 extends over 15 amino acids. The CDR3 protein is CASSRTSTDTGELFF. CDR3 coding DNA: TGCGCCAGCTCACGGACTAGCACGGACACCGGGGAGCTGTTTTTT.

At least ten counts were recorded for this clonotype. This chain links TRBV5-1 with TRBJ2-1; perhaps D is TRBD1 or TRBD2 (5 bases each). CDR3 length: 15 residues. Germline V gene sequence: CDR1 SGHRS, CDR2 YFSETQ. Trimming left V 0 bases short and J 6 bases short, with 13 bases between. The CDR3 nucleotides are TGCGCCAGCAGCTTGGAACTCCGGGACGCCAATGAGCAGTTCTTC. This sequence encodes CASSLELRDANEQFF.

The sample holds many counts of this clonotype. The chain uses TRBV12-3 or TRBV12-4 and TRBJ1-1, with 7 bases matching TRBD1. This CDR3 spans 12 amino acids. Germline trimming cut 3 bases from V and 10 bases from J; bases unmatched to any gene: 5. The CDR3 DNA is TGTGCCAGCAGTTTTGGGCAGGGGGGAGCTTTCTTT. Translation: CASSFGQGGAFF.

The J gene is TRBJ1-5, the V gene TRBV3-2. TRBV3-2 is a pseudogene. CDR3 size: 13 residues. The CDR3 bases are TGTGCCAGCAGCCATGAGGTCCATTGGCCCCAGCATTTT. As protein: CASSHEVHWPQHF.

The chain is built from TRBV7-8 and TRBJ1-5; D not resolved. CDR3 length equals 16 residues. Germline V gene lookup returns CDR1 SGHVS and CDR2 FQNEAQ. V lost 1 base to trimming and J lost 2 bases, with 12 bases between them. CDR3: CASSLVGIVGNQPQHF. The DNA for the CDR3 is TGTGCCAGCAGCTTAGTGGGGATTGTAGGCAATCAGCCCCAGCATTTT.

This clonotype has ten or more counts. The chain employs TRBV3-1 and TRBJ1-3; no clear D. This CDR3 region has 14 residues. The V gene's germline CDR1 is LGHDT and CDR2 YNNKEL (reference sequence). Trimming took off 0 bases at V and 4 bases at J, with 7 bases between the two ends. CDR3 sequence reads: CASSQDGWGNTIYF. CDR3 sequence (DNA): TGTGCCAGCAGCCAAGATGGTTGGGGAAACACCATATATTTT.

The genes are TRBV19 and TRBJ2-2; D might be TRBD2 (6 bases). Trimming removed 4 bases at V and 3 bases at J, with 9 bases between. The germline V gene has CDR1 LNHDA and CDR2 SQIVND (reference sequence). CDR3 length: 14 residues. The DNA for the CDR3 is TGTGCCAGTAGTACGGGGACTTACACCGGGGAGCTGTTTTTT. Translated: CASSTGTYTGELFF.

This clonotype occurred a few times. In DNA form, the CDR3 reads TGTGCCAGCAGCTTGGCCGGTGCGGCAGGGCGTAATGGCTACACCTTC. Translated: CASSLAGAAGRNGYTF. This chain uses TRBV5-4 with TRBJ1-2, with TRBD1 as a possible D gene (5 bases). Trimming took off 0 bases at V and 6 bases at J, with 18 bases between the two ends. The CDR3 totals 16 residues. Germline CDR1 SGHNT, CDR2 YYREEE (reference sequence).

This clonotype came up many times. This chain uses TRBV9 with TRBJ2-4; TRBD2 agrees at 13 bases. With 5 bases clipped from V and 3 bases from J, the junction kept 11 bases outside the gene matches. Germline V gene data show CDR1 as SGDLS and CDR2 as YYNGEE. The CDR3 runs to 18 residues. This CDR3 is CASSETSGRSLGKNIQYF. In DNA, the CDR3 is TGTGCCAGCAGTGAGACTAGCGGGAGGTCGTTAGGCAAAAACATTCAGTACTTC. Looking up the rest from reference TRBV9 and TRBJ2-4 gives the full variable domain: DSGVTQTPKHLITATGQRVTLRCSPRSGDLSVYWYQQSLDQGLQFLIQYYNGEERAKGNILERFSAQQFPDLHSELNLSSLELGDSALYFCASSETSGRSLGKNIQYFGAGTRLSVL.

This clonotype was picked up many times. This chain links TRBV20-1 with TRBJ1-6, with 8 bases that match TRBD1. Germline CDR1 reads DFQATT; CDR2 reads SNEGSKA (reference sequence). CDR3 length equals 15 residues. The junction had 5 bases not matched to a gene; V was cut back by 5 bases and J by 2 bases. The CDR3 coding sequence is TGCAGTGCTTTCAGGGGGCGGCCCTATAATTCACCCCTCCACTTT. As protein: CSAFRGRPYNSPLHF.